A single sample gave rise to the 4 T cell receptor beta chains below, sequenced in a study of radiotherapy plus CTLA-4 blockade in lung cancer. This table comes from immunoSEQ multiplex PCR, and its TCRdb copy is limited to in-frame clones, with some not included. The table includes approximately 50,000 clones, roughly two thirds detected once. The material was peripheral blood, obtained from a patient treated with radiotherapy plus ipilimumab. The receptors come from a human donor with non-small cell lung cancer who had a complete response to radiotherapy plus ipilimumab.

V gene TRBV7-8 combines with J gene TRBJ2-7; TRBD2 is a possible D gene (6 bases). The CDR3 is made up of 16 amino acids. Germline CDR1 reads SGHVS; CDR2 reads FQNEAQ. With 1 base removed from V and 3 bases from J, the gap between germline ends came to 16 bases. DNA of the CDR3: TGTGCCAGCAGCTTAGTCGGGAGCAGGGCTTTCTACGAGCAGTACTTC. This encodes CASSLVGSRAFYEQYF.

The CDR3 loop is CASSPRSQGAKPQHF. DNA of the CDR3: TGTGCCAGCAGCCCTAGATCTCAGGGGGCGAAGCCCCAGCATTTT. V gene TRBV28 combines with J gene TRBJ1-5, with 8 bases lining up with TRBD1. Trimming removed 6 bases from V and 8 bases from J; junction bases left unmatched: 12. Germline V gene lookup returns CDR1 MDHEN and CDR2 SYDVKM. CDR3 length: 15 residues.

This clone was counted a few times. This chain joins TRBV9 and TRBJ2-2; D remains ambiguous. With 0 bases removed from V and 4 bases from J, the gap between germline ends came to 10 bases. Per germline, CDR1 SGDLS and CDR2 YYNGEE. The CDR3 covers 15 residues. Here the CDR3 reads CASSVDSTFTGELFF. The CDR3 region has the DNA TGTGCCAGCAGCGTAGATTCTACCTTCACCGGGGAGCTGTTTTTT.

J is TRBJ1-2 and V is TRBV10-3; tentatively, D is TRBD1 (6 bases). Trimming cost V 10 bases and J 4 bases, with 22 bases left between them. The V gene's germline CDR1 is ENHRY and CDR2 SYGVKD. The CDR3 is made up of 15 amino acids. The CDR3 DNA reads TGTGCCACCACCCCCGTTACTACAGGGTCCTATGGCTACACCTTC. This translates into CATTPVTTGSYGYTF.